Described below is a single TCR beta chain sequence and its context. The antigen is unknown. TCRdb ran MiXCR on the 5' RACE reads and lists one entry per CDR3 protein. This table has some 64,000 distinct CDR3 sequences, 20% to 25% appearing once. The memory fraction was CD4+CD45RO+CD25- cells. The CDR3 covers 15 residues. J gave up 5 bases and V 10 bases, and 13 bases lay outside the gene matches. Study-level findings and limits: Whole repertoires were not studied in the larger cohort, only one V-J beta rearrangement. Tumor-infiltrating Treg TCR alpha and beta sequences overlapped most with tumor naive CD4+ T cells, then blood naive.

The sequenced material came from memory CD4+ T cells sorted from a lymph node. Noted subset: memory CD4+ T cells, CD4+CD45RO+CD25-. The sequence came from a female donor with breast cancer. J is TRBJ2-1 and V is TRBV12-3 or TRBV12-4, with 8 bases matching TRBD2. CDR3 in DNA: TGTGCCACTAGACCAACTACTAGCGGAAACAATGAGCAGTTCTTC. This sequence encodes CATRPTTSGNNEQFF.